What follows are 15 T cell receptor beta chains derived from one specimen sequenced in a study of CD8 T cells in ankylosing spondylitis. One entry per CDR3 protein results from TCRdb running MiXCR on the 5' RACE reads. The sample lists approximately 350,000 distinct CDR3 sequences, approximately 15% seen once, with about 1% in the top ten. Sequencing was performed on blood, either unsorted or a sorted T cell fraction (not recorded which). Receptors were obtained from a male donor with ankylosing spondylitis or in good health (not recorded which).

The chain uses TRBV3-1 and TRBJ2-3; 13 bases match TRBD2. Trimming removed 5 bases from V and 4 bases from J; junction bases left unmatched: 9. The germline V gene encodes CDR1 LGHDT and CDR2 YNNKEL (reference sequence). The CDR3 is 17 amino acids. In DNA, the CDR3 is TGTGCCAGCAGCTTTATGAGGACTAGCGGGAGCGCAGATACGCAGTATTTT. Residues: CASSFMRTSGSADTQYF.

The CDR3 is CASSLTLGQGRSNEQFF. Written as DNA, the CDR3 is TGTGCCAGCAGTTTAACCCTCGGACAGGGAAGGAGCAATGAGCAGTTCTTC. The chain joins TRBV12-3 or TRBV12-4 to TRBJ2-1; 8 bases line up with TRBD1. J was trimmed by 6 bases and V by 2 bases; bases with no gene match: 12. This CDR3 spans 17 amino acids.

The rearrangement joins TRBV5-1 to TRBJ1-3; D unresolved. The germline gives CDR1 SGHRS, CDR2 YFSETQ. V was trimmed by 0 bases and J by 9 bases, leaving 16 bases between them. CDR3 length: 15 amino acids. DNA of the CDR3: TGCGCCAGCAGCTTGGCAGGCGGTTCAGAGAGCACCATATATTTT. It translates to CASSLAGGSESTIYF.

In its sample, this clonotype was seen a few times. The rearrangement joins TRBV20-1 to TRBJ2-5, with 8 positions matching TRBD2. CDR1 and CDR2 (germline): DFQATT, SNEGSKA (reference sequence). The CDR3 totals 15 residues. V was clipped by 3 bases and J by 1 base; unmatched bases: 7. DNA of the CDR3: TGCAGTGCTAGTGATAGCGGGGTTCGCCAAGAGACCCAGTACTTC. Its protein product is CSASDSGVRQETQYF.

This clonotype was seen a few times. CDR3 in amino acids: CASSLAGTLNTEAFF. The CDR3 nucleotides read TGTGCCAGCAGCTTAGCAGGGACATTGAACACTGAAGCTTTCTTT. The rearrangement joins TRBV7-9 to TRBJ1-1; D might be TRBD1 (6 bases). This CDR3 is built from 15 residues. V was cut by 0 bases and J by 0 bases, with 8 bases left in between. The germline V gene encodes CDR1 SEHNR and CDR2 FQNEAQ (reference sequence).

This clonotype was detected a few times. The DNA for the CDR3 is TGTGCCACCAGCCTCAGGGGGGGCAATCAGCCCCAGCATTTT. Translated, it gives CATSLRGGNQPQHF. The V and J genes are TRBV15 and TRBJ1-5; 7 bases line up with TRBD1. The CDR3 runs to 14 residues. Per germline, CDR1 LNHNV and CDR2 YYDKDF (reference sequence). With 5 bases clipped from V and 2 bases from J, the junction kept 3 bases outside the gene matches.

At least ten counts were recorded for this clonotype. The chain has TRBV12-3 or TRBV12-4 and TRBJ2-6, with D hard to call. The CDR3 is 14 residues long. V was clipped by 10 bases and J by 0 bases, with 10 bases between them. The CDR3 protein is CATVTDSGANVLTF. The CDR3 region has the DNA TGTGCCACCGTTACGGACTCTGGGGCCAACGTCCTGACTTTC.

This chain links TRBV5-1 with TRBJ2-7; TRBD1 matches at 7 bases. Losses at the gene ends were 3 bases for V and 1 base for J; bases not matched to a gene: 4. In germline, CDR1 is SGHRS, CDR2 YFSETQ. This CDR3 contains 14 residues. The CDR3 DNA sequence: TGCGCCAGCAGCTCGTGGGACAGATCCTACGAGCAGTACTTC. Protein: CASSSWDRSYEQYF.

This clonotype was seen a handful of times. CDR3: CASSHNPRGGLLIQEQFF. The CDR3 DNA reads as TGTGCCAGCAGCCACAATCCGCGGGGGGGCCTCTTGATCCAGGAGCAGTTCTTC. The chain combines TRBV14 with TRBJ2-1; 9 bases fit TRBD2. CDR1 SGHDN and CDR2 FVKESK come from the germline V gene. The length of the CDR3 is 18 residues. The V gene end was trimmed by 3 bases and the J gene end by 10 bases; junction bases not matched to a gene: 19.

The rearrangement links TRBV3-1 to TRBJ1-1; the D is unclear. There are 15 residues in the CDR3. The germline V gene encodes CDR1 LGHDT and CDR2 YNNKEL (reference sequence). V lost 4 bases and J 1 base, leaving 13 bases between the germline ends. This CDR3 reads CASSRQGTGNTEAFF. DNA of the CDR3: TGTGCCAGCAGCCGGCAAGGTACGGGGAACACTGAAGCTTTCTTT. The entire variable domain, with the rest obtained from reference TRBV3-1 and TRBJ1-1, is as follows: DTAVSQTPKYLVTQMGNDKSIKCEQNLGHDTMYWYKQDSKKFLKIMFSYNNKELIINETVPNRFSPKSPDKAHLNLHINSLELGDSAVYFCASSRQGTGNTEAFFGQGTRLTVV.

This chain links TRBV6-1 with TRBJ2-2; D may be TRBD1 (5 bases). This CDR3 comprises 14 residues. Germline CDR1 reads MNHNS; CDR2 reads SASEGT. V was cut by 3 bases and J by 2 bases, with 7 bases left in between. Here the CDR3 reads CASSDGHNTGELFF. CDR3 sequence (DNA): TGTGCCAGCAGTGATGGACACAACACCGGGGAGCTGTTTTTT.

This clonotype was counted only a few times. The V and J genes are TRBV7-8 and TRBJ2-3; 8 positions agree with TRBD1. CDR3 length: 15 residues. Germline V CDR1 and CDR2: SGHVS, FQNEAQ. Trimming took 1 base from V and 6 from J; bases not matched to a gene: 6. DNA of the CDR3: TGTGCCAGCAGCTTAGAGGCCTACAGGGGGGATACGCAGTATTTT. This sequence encodes CASSLEAYRGDTQYF.

This clonotype was seen a handful of times. The chain employs TRBV5-1 and TRBJ2-5; D is undetermined. CDR1 is SGHRS, CDR2 YFSETQ, per germline. V was shortened by 6 bases and J by 5 bases, with 14 bases between the two germline ends. CDR3 length: 13 amino acids. Here the CDR3 DNA reads TGCGCCAGCAATGCCCCTCCCCTGGAGACCCAGTACTTC. It translates to CASNAPPLETQYF.

This clonotype was counted a few times. The chain combines TRBV25-1 with TRBJ2-1; TRBD1 is a possible D gene (7 bases). V was shortened by 10 bases and J by 7 bases, with 20 bases between the two germline ends. The CDR3 covers 14 residues. CDR1 and CDR2 from the germline V gene are MGHDK and SYGVNS. The CDR3 loop is CATRPQGGENEQFF. The CDR3 bases are TGTGCCACCCGACCTCAGGGGGGAGAGAATGAGCAGTTCTTC. Using reference TRBV25-1 and TRBJ2-1 for the parts outside the CDR3, the full variable domain is EADIYQTPRYLVIGTGKKITLECSQTMGHDKMYWYQQDPGMELHLIHYSYGVNSTEKGDLSSESTVSRIRTEHFPLTLESARPSHTSQYLCATRPQGGENEQFFGPGTRLTVL.

The chain employs TRBV5-5 and TRBJ1-2; no definite D call. CDR1 and CDR2 from the germline V gene are SGHKS and YYEKEE (reference sequence). The CDR3 covers 13 residues. V lost 2 bases and J 2 bases, leaving 7 bases between the germline ends. The CDR3 loop reads CASSFDQNYGYTF. CDR3 coding DNA: TGTGCCAGCAGCTTCGACCAGAACTATGGCTACACCTTC.